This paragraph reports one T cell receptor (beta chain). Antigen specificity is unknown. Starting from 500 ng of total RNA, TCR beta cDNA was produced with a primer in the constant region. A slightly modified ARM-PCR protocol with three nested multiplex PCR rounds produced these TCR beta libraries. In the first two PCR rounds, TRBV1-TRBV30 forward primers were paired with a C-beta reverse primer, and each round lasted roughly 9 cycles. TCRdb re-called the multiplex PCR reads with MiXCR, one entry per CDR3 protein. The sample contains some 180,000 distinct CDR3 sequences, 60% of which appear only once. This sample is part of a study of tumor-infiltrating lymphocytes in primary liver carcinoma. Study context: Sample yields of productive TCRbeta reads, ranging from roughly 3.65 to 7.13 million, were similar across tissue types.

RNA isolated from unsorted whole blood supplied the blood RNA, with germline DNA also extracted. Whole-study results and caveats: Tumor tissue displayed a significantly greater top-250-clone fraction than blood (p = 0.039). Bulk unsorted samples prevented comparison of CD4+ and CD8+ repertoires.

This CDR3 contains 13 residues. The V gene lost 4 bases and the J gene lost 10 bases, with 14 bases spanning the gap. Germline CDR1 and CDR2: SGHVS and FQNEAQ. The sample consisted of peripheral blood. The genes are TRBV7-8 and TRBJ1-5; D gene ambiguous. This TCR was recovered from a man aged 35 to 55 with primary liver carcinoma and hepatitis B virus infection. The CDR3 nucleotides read TGTGCCAGCAGCTCATCAGTATCACCCCCCCAGCATTTT. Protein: CASSSSVSPPQHF.